Each of the 32 T cell receptor beta chains below was sequenced from the same sample in a study of vaccination and CD4 T cells after COVID-19. Documented treatment: approximately 10-day PBMC culture with coronavirus spike peptide pools or control peptides (ViraFEST assay). Their antigens remain unidentified. Scientists ran DNA taken from cultured CD4+ T cells through the Oncomine TCR Beta short-read assay for sequencing. TCRdb passed the PCR reads through MiXCR, listing each CDR3 protein once. This table has around 8,500 distinct CDR3 sequences, around 21% appearing once. The sequenced sample was CD4+ T cells from blood, cultured in vitro, obtained after SARS-CoV-2 vaccination. The receptors shown here come from a human donor who had recovered from COVID-19.

Within the sample, this clonotype is medium-sized (0.01 to 0.1%). The chain links TRBV6-1 to TRBJ1-5; 7 nucleotides agree with TRBD1. J was trimmed by 7 bases and V by 5 bases; bases with no gene match: 8. Germline assignment: CDR1 MNHNS and CDR2 SASEGT. The CDR3 length is 14 residues. CDR3 coding DNA: TGTGCCAGCAGTCACAGGGGCCAGAGCCAGCCCCAGCATTTT. Its protein product is CASSHRGQSQPQHF.

This clonotype is medium-sized (0.01 to 0.1%) in the sample. V is TRBV27 and J is TRBJ2-5; D remains unclear. CDR1 and CDR2 from the germline V gene are MNHEY and SMNVEV (reference sequence). Trimming pared 2 bases from V and 6 bases from J, leaving 22 bases between. The CDR3 spans 17 residues. Here the CDR3 reads CASSLIGRTPGPKTQYF. CDR3 bases: TGTGCCAGCAGTTTAATCGGTCGGACCCCCGGTCCAAAGACCCAGTACTTC.

By its share, this clonotype is medium-sized (0.01 to 0.1%). V gene TRBV24-1 combines with J gene TRBJ2-3; TRBD1 matches at 10 bases. The CDR3 totals 20 residues. J was trimmed by 4 bases and V by 7 bases; bases with no gene match: 22. CDR1 and CDR2 (germline): KGHDR, SFDVKD. The CDR3 DNA sequence: TGTGCCACCAGCACGGGACCCTCGACAGGGGGCGTTTGGCGAGCAGATACGCAGTATTTT. It specifies CATSTGPSTGGVWRADTQYF.

This clonotype has at least ten counts. V gene TRBV20-1 combines with J gene TRBJ2-2, with TRBD2 identical over 7 bases. The CDR3 length is 14 residues. V trimming: 3 bases; J trimming: 5 bases; junction bases outside the gene matches: 6. Germline CDR1 is DFQATT and CDR2 is SNEGSKA (reference sequence). The CDR3 coding sequence is TGCAGTGCTAGTAGGTCTAGCGGTACCGGGGAGCTGTTTTTT. It translates to CSASRSSGTGELFF.

This clonotype was recorded many times. The chain links TRBV27 to TRBJ1-1; D gene ambiguous. With 5 bases removed from V and 5 bases from J, the gap between germline ends came to 9 bases. CDR1 is MNHEY and CDR2 is SMNVEV in the germline V gene (reference sequence). This CDR3 region has 12 residues. The CDR3 region is CASSPGRTEAFF. The CDR3 coding sequence is TGTGCCAGCAGTCCCGGTAGGACTGAAGCTTTCTTT.

This clonotype has just a few counts. The chain uses TRBV6-2 or TRBV6-3 and TRBJ2-6, with a weak D call TRBD2 (5 bases). V dropped 7 bases and J dropped 0 bases, with 10 bases sitting between them. The germline CDR1 and CDR2 sequences are MNHEY and SVGEGT. This CDR3 spans 15 amino acids. The CDR3 region is CASTSDYSGANVLTF. DNA for the CDR3: TGTGCCAGCACCTCAGACTACTCTGGGGCCAACGTCCTGACTTTC.

This clonotype rates as medium-sized. The V call is TRBV20-1, the J call TRBJ1-6; D is perhaps TRBD1 (5 bases). The CDR3 covers 15 residues. The germline CDR1 and CDR2 sequences are DFQATT and SNEGSKA (reference sequence). Trimming removed 5 bases from V and 0 bases from J, with 11 bases in between. The CDR3 DNA follows: TGCAGTGCTCCCGGGGGAGGCTCCTATAATTCACCCCTCCACTTT. Protein product: CSAPGGGSYNSPLHF.

This clonotype was recorded once. The chain joins TRBV24-1 to TRBJ2-2, with 7 bases matching TRBD2. The CDR3 consists of 16 residues. The junction had 16 bases not matched to a gene; V was cut back by 8 bases and J by 8 bases. Germline assignment: CDR1 KGHDR and CDR2 SFDVKD. The CDR3 region has the DNA TGTGCCACCACCGAAAGGACTAGAGGGCCCCGGGGGGAGCTGTTTTTT. Translating gives CATTERTRGPRGELFF.

The sample holds many counts of this clonotype. This chain uses TRBV6-5 with TRBJ1-5; D is unclear. The ends were cut back, 2 bases at V and 5 bases at J, with 7 bases in the middle. The CDR3 runs 13 residues. The germline V gene has CDR1 MNHEY and CDR2 SVGAGI. The CDR3, as DNA: TGTGCCAGCAGTTACGAACGGGATCAGCCCCAGCATTTT. Its protein product is CASSYERDQPQHF.

Relative to its sample, this clonotype is medium-sized. The chain links TRBV7-9 to TRBJ1-1; maybe TRBD1 (5 bases). Germline loops: CDR1 SEHNR, CDR2 FQNEAQ (reference sequence). V lost 5 bases and J lost 4, with 17 bases in between. The CDR3 consists of 15 residues. As DNA, the CDR3 is TGTGCCAGCAGCCGATGGACCGGGACTGGCACTGAAGCTTTCTTT. Protein sequence: CASSRWTGTGTEAFF.

This clonotype was seen only a few times. The chain links TRBV28 to TRBJ1-6; TRBD1 might be the D (5 bases). The germline V gene encodes CDR1 MDHEN and CDR2 SYDVKM. CDR3 length: 14 residues. Trimming cost V 2 bases and J 9 bases, with 11 bases left between them. CDR3 in DNA: TGTGCCAGCAGTTTAGTCCAAAGGGGTTCACCCCTCCACTTT. It is translated as CASSLVQRGSPLHF. The full variable domain, completed using reference TRBV28 and TRBJ1-6, is DVKVTQSSRYLVKRTGEKVFLECVQDMDHENMFWYRQDPGLGLRLIYFSYDVKMKEKGDIPEGYSVSREKKERFSLILESASTNQTSMYLCASSLVQRGSPLHFGNGTRLTVT.

This clonotype was found a few times. The genes are TRBV7-8 and TRBJ2-6; D gene ambiguous. This CDR3 is 14 amino acids long. V lost 2 bases, J lost 11 bases, and 13 bases lay in between. The germline CDR1 and CDR2 sequences are SGHVS and FQNEAQ. CDR3 in amino acids: CASSLTTSLYVLTF. DNA for the CDR3: TGTGCCAGCAGCTTAACGACCAGCCTTTACGTCCTGACTTTC.

This chain links TRBV28 with TRBJ1-5; D is unresolved. V lost 4 bases, J lost 0 bases, and 16 bases lay in between. This CDR3 is 17 amino acids long. Germline values: CDR1 MDHEN, CDR2 SYDVKM. The CDR3 reads CASSSPGRIYSNQPQHF. The CDR3 nucleotides are TGTGCCAGCAGTTCCCCCGGACGGATTTATAGCAATCAGCCCCAGCATTTT.

This clonotype has just a few counts. V and J are TRBV19 and TRBJ2-1; either TRBD1 or TRBD2 may fit D (5 bases each). This CDR3 has 14 amino acids. V was shortened by 3 bases and J by 8 bases, with 14 bases between the two germline ends. CDR1 is LNHDA, CDR2 SQIVND, per germline (reference sequence). The CDR3 DNA sequence: TGTGCCAGTAGTATTCGTGGGGCCGGGGATGAGCAGTTCTTC. Protein: CASSIRGAGDEQFF.

This clonotype was found a few times. CDR3 protein: CASSERTATLSGANVLTF. The CDR3 nucleotides are TGTGCCAGCAGTGAGAGGACAGCGACACTCTCTGGGGCCAACGTCCTGACTTTC. The chain has TRBV6-1 and TRBJ2-6, with a weak D call TRBD1 (6 bases). The CDR3 is 18 residues long. The germline V gene has CDR1 MNHNS and CDR2 SASEGT. V dropped 3 bases and J dropped 0 bases, with 15 bases sitting between them.

This chain uses TRBV18 with TRBJ1-5; 7 positions agree with TRBD1. This CDR3 comprises 13 residues. Germline trimming cut 9 bases from V and 6 bases from J; bases unmatched to any gene: 8. CDR1 is KGHSH and CDR2 is LQKENI in the germline V gene. CDR3 coding DNA: TGTGCCAGTAAACAGGGGCGTAGTCAGCCCCAGCATTTT. Its translation: CASKQGRSQPQHF.

The chain employs TRBV6-1 and TRBJ1-1; 9 bases fit TRBD1. The J segment lost 0 bases and the V segment lost 6 bases, leaving 5 bases of the junction unmatched. Germline CDR1 and CDR2: MNHNS and SASEGT. The CDR3 sequence is 15 residues long. The CDR3: CASSTTGGVNTEAFF. Written as DNA, the CDR3 is TGTGCCAGCAGCACGACAGGGGGTGTGAACACTGAAGCTTTCTTT.

This clonotype qualifies as medium-sized. The chain links TRBV18 to TRBJ2-1, with D tentatively TRBD2 (5 bases). Germline lookup yields CDR1 KGHSH and CDR2 LQKENI. With 3 bases removed from V and 5 bases from J, the gap between germline ends came to 17 bases. This CDR3 region has 16 residues. In nucleotides, the CDR3 is TGTGCCAGCTCACCGGGGAGCGGAAGCCTAAACAATGAGCAGTTCTTC. It is translated as CASSPGSGSLNNEQFF.

This clonotype is labeled as medium-sized. The chain has TRBV7-3 and TRBJ1-6; D not certain. V was clipped by 2 bases and J by 5 bases, with 10 bases between them. CDR1 SGHTA and CDR2 FQGTGA come from the germline V gene. This CDR3 is 15 amino acids long. CDR3 sequence (DNA): TGTGCCAGCAGCTTAGGGTCCGGTAATAATTCACCCCTCCACTTT. This translates into CASSLGSGNNSPLHF.

Here the CDR3 DNA reads TGTGCCAGTAGTATAGTTGCCCAAGTAGCCAAAAACATTCAGTACTTC. Encoded protein: CASSIVAQVAKNIQYF. This sequence joins TRBV19 and TRBJ2-4; D unresolved. Trimming took off 1 base at V and 0 bases at J, with 10 bases between the two ends. CDR1 and CDR2 (germline): LNHDA, SQIVND (reference sequence). This CDR3 region has 16 residues.

A few counts support this clonotype. V is TRBV4-1 and J is TRBJ1-6; D unresolved. V was shortened by 1 base and J by 4 bases, with 11 bases between the two germline ends. The CDR3 totals 16 residues. Germline values: CDR1 MGHRA, CDR2 YSYEKL. This CDR3 is CASSQGAGIYNSPLHF. The CDR3 nucleotides read TGCGCCAGCAGCCAAGGGGCGGGGATTTATAATTCACCCCTCCACTTT.

The V and J genes are TRBV24-1 and TRBJ2-1; TRBD2 agrees at 9 bases. V was pared by 6 bases and J by 4 bases, with 3 bases of the junction left unmatched. Germline V gene lookup returns CDR1 KGHDR and CDR2 SFDVKD. The CDR3 contains 14 residues. The CDR3 loop is CATSRTSAYNEQFF. DNA of the CDR3: TGTGCCACCAGTCGGACTAGCGCGTACAATGAGCAGTTCTTC.

The DNA of the CDR3 is TGCGCCAGCAGCTTGGACACCGGGACCGGGTCTGGCTACACCTTC. Its translation is CASSLDTGTGSGYTF. The chain carries TRBV5-1 and TRBJ1-2; possibly TRBD1 for D (5 bases). CDR1 and CDR2 from the germline V gene are SGHRS and YFSETQ. The CDR3 loop spans 15 amino acids. V was clipped by 0 bases and J by 7 bases, with 16 bases between them.

This clonotype is labeled as medium-sized. The chain has TRBV10-3 and TRBJ1-5; 7 bases match TRBD1. The ends lost 0 bases at V and 7 bases at J; junction bases unmatched: 6. The CDR3 consists of 15 residues. In germline, CDR1 is ENHRY, CDR2 SYGVKD. The CDR3, as DNA: TGTGCCATCAGTGAGTCAGGGACAGCCCAACAGCCCCAGCATTTT. Amino acids: CAISESGTAQQPQHF.

V and J are TRBV29-1 and TRBJ1-1; 8 bases align to TRBD1. The CDR3 loop spans 14 amino acids. In germline, CDR1 is SQVTM, CDR2 ANQGSEA. The V segment lost 8 bases and the J segment 1 base; nucleotides outside the gene matches: 9. The CDR3: CSSIRGQGNTEAFF. CDR3 nucleotides: TGCAGCTCCATCCGTGGACAGGGGAACACTGAAGCTTTCTTT.

Judged by abundance, this clonotype is medium-sized. V is TRBV7-2 and J is TRBJ1-5; the D is unclear. There are 12 residues in the CDR3. Germline CDR1 and CDR2: SGHTA and FQGNSA. The ends were cut back, 1 base at V and 7 bases at J, with 5 bases in the middle. CDR3 DNA: TGTGCCAGCAGCTTAGTGGGGCAGCCCCAGCATTTT. Translation: CASSLVGQPQHF.

This clonotype was counted only a few times. The V call is TRBV11-2, the J call TRBJ2-1; D is perhaps TRBD1 (6 bases). Trimming removed 5 bases from V and 3 bases from J, with 17 bases in between. The CDR3 runs to 16 residues. The germline V gene has CDR1 SGHAT and CDR2 FQNNGV. CDR3 region: CASSTRGTRGYNEQFF. The DNA for the CDR3 is TGTGCCAGCAGCACTAGGGGGACCAGAGGCTACAATGAGCAGTTCTTC.

The J gene is TRBJ2-7, the V gene TRBV20-1, with TRBD2 matching 12 bases. Losses at the gene ends were 7 bases for V and 4 bases for J; bases not matched to a gene: 11. The CDR3 extends over 15 amino acids. Per germline, CDR1 DFQATT and CDR2 SNEGSKA (reference sequence). DNA for the CDR3: TGCAGTGGGACTACGGGACTAGCGGGCCGTTACGAGCAGTACTTC. Translation: CSGTTGLAGRYEQYF.

The chain employs TRBV28 and TRBJ1-2; D is possibly TRBD1 (5 bases). CDR1 is MDHEN and CDR2 is SYDVKM in the germline V gene. This CDR3 has 14 residues. The V and J ends lost 6 bases and 4 bases respectively, with 15 bases between them. The DNA for the CDR3 is TGTGCCAGCAGCCGGGACGGAACTGGCTATGGCTACACCTTC. It yields the protein CASSRDGTGYGYTF.

This clonotype has a handful of counts. The V call is TRBV4-1, the J call TRBJ2-1; no reliable D call. In germline, CDR1 is MGHRA, CDR2 YSYEKL. Between the trimmed V and J ends, which lost 0 bases and 0 bases, there was a span of 6 bases. The CDR3 is 15 residues long. This chain's CDR3 is CASSQEHYSYNEQFF. In DNA, the CDR3 is TGCGCCAGCAGCCAAGAGCACTACTCCTACAATGAGCAGTTCTTC.

The chain has TRBV11-2 and TRBJ2-7; 7 bases line up with TRBD1. Germline CDR1 SGHAT, CDR2 FQNNGV. The trim removed 6 bases at V and 2 bases at J, leaving 7 bases unmatched. The length of the CDR3 is 14 residues. This CDR3 is CASSRGQRAYEQYF. CDR3 sequence (DNA): TGTGCCAGCAGTAGGGGACAGAGGGCCTACGAGCAGTACTTC.

The chain's CDR3 is CASSLRIAGAGEQYF. The CDR3, as DNA: TGTGCCAGCAGTCTAAGGATAGCGGGAGCGGGCGAGCAGTACTTC. The chain employs TRBV12-3 or TRBV12-4 and TRBJ2-7; the match to TRBD2 covers 9 bases. This CDR3 has 15 residues. V was clipped by 5 bases and J by 6 bases; unmatched bases: 11.